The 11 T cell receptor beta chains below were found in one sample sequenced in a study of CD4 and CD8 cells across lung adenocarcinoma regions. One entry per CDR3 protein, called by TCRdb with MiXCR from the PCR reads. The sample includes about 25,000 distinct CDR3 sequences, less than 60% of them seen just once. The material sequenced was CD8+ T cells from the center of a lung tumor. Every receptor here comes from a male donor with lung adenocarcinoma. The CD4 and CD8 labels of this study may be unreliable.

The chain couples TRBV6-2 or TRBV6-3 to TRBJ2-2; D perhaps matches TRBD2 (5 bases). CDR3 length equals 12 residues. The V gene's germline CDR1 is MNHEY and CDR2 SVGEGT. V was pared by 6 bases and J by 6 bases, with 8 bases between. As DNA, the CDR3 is TGTGCCAGCAGAGGAGGTCCCGGGGAGCTGTTTTTT. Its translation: CASRGGPGELFF.

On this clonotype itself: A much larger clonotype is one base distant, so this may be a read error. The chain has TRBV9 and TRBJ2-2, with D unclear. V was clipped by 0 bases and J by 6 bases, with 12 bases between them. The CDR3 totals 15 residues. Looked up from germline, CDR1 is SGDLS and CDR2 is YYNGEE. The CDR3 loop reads CASSVVRDVAGELFF. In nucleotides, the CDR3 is TGTGCCAGCAGCGTAGTTCGAGACGTCGCCGGGGAGCTGTTTTTT.

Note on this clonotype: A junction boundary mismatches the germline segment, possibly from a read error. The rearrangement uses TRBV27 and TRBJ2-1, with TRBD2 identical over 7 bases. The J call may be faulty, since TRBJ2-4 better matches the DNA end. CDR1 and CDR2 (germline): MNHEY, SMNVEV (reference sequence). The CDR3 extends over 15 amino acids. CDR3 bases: TGTGCCAGCAGAAAACTAGCGCGTGCCAAAGACATTCAGTACTTC. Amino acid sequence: CASRKLARAKDIQYF.

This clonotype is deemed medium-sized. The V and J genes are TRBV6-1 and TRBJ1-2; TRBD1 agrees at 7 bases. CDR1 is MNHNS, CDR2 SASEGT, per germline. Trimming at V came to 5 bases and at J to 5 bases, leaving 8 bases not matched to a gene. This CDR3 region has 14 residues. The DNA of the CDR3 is TGTGCCAGCAGTCCCGACAGGGATCGGTATGGCTACACCTTC. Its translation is CASSPDRDRYGYTF.

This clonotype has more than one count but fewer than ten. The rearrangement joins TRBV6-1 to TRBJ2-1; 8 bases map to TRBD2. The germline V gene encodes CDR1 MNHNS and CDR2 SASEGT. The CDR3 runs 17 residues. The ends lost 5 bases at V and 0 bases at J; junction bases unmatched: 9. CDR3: CASSRTSPTSSYNEQFF. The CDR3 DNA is TGTGCCAGCAGTCGGACTAGCCCAACGAGCTCCTACAATGAGCAGTTCTTC.

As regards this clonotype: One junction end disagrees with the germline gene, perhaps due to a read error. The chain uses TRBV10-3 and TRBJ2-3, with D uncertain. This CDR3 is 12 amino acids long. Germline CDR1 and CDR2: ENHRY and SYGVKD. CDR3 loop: CAKAVSTDTQYF. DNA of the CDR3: TGTGCCAAGGCTGTGAGCACAGATACGCAGTACTTT.

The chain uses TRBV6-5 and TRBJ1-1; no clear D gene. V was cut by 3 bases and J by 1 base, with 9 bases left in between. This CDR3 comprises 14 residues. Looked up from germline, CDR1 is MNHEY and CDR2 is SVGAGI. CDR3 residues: CASSYNRQNTEAFF. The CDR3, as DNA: TGTGCCAGCAGTTATAACCGACAGAACACTGAAGCTTTCTTT.

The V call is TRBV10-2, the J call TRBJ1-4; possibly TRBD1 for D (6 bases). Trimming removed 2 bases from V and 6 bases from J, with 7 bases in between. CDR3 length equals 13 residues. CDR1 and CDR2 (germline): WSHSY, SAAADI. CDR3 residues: CASSERGDEKLFF. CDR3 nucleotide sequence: TGCGCCAGCAGTGAGAGGGGGGATGAAAAACTGTTTTTT.

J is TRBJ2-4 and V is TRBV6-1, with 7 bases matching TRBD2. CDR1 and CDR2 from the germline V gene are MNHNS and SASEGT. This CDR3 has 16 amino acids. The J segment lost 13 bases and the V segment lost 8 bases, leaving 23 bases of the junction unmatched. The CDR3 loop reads CASREAGTWARNTQYF. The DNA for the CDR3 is TGTGCCAGCCGCGAAGCGGGGACGTGGGCCAGGAACACGCAGTACTTC.

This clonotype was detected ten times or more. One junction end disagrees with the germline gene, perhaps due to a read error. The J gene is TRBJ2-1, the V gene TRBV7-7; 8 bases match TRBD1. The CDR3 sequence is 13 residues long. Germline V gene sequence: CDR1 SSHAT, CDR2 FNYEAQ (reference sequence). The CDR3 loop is CASSKTGGNEQFF. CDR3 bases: TGTGCTAGCAGCAAAACAGGGGGGAATGAGCAGTTCTTC. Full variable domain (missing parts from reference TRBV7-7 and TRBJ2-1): GAGVSQSPRYKVTKRGQDVTLRCDPISSHATLYWYQQALGQGPEFLTYFNYEAQPDKSGLPSDRFSAERPEGSISTLTIQRTEQRDSAMYRCASSKTGGNEQFFGPGTRLTVL.

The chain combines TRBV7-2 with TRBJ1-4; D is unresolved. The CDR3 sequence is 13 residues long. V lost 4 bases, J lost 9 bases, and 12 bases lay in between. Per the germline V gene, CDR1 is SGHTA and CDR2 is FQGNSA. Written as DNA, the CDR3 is TGTGCCAGCAGCTACTCCCGGGGTCAAAAACTGTTTTTT. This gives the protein CASSYSRGQKLFF.